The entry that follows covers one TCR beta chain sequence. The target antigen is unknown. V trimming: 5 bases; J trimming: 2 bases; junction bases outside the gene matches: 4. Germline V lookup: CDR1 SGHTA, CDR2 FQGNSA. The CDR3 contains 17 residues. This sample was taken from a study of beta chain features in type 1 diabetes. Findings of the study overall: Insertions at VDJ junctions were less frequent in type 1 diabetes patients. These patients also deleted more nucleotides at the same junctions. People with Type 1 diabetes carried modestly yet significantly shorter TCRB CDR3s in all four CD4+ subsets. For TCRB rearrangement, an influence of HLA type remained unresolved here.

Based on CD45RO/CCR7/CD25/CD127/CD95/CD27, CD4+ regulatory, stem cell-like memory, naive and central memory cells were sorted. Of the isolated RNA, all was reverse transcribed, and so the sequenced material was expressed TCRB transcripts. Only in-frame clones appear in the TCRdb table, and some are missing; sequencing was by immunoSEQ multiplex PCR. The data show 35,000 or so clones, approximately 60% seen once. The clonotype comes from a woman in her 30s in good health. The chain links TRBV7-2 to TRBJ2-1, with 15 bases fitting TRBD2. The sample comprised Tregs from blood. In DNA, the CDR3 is TGTGCCAGCAGCCCCGGACTAGCGGGAGGGGCCTACAATGAGCAGTTCTTC. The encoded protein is CASSPGLAGGAYNEQFF.